The present entry profiles one TCR beta chain with its context. The data stem from a study of cytomegalovirus exposure and HLA in healthy donors. Study-wide context: Of all 400 or so donors who were genotyped, 81% belonged to the Caucasian-associated ancestry cluster.

Primers: 60 Vbeta forward and 13 Jbeta reverse. Data came from immunoSEQ multiplex PCR; TCRdb stores just in-frame clones and leaves some out. The sample holds about 110,000 clones; 65% to 85% are singletons and the top ten take more than 0.2%. The CDR3 has 19 residues. The germline gives CDR1 MDHEN, CDR2 SYDVKM. V shed 5 bases and J 0 bases; nucleotides not matched to a gene: 11. The sequenced sample consisted of PBMCs. The V and J genes are TRBV28 and TRBJ1-5; 12 bases align to TRBD1. The TCR was taken from a man aged 50-60 years in good health and CMV-seronegative. Here the CDR3 DNA reads TGTGCCAGCAGTCCAACTGGGACAGGGGGCGGTAATAGCAATCAGCCCCAGCATTTT. Translating it yields CASSPTGTGGGNSNQPQHF.